This T cell receptor (beta chain) was captured in a study of shared clonotypes between healthy human individuals. Findings and caveats of the study: The four-donor shared clonotypes exceeded non-shared clonotypes in generation probability, with non-shared ones scoring lower. Sequencing depth was expected to influence donor clonotype sharing. Memory subsets had estimated richness that was generally smaller than that of naive subsets.

Notes on this clone: Its specificity is unknown. One junction end disagrees with the germline gene, perhaps due to a read error.

Here immunoSEQ multiplex PCR was the method, and the copy in TCRdb shows in-frame clones only, minus some. The repertoire holds around 2.1 million clones, with more than 85% as singletons. CD45RO negativity and positive selection for CCR7 defined naive CD8 cells, a population that excluded terminally differentiated effector memory CD45RA+ cells. The CDR3 has 16 amino acids. Germline CDR1 and CDR2: SGDLS and YYNGEE. This chain uses TRBV9 with TRBJ2-7; 11 positions match TRBD1. What was sequenced was naive CD8+ T cells from PBMCs. The receptor was derived from a man aged 18 to 30 in good health. Some clones in this sample may be carry-over from other donors' samples. The CDR3 DNA sequence: TGTGCCAGCAGTGTAGGGACAGGGGGTAGCTCCTACGAGCAGTACTTC. Translating gives CASSVGTGGSSYEQYF.